Presented here are 27 T cell receptor beta chains from one specimen sequenced in a study of blood T cell repertoires in COVID-19. Clones were read by immunoSEQ multiplex PCR, and TCRdb kept only the in-frame ones, dropping some. Among some 52,000 clones listed, 84% were seen once. The sample consisted of peripheral blood. These receptors all come from a man aged 50 to 59 with acute or convalescent COVID-19.

This clone was seen more than once but under ten times. The chain joins TRBV6-5 to TRBJ1-2; D remains unclear. V lost 7 bases, J lost 4 bases, and 13 bases lay in between. The CDR3 contains 13 residues. Germline lookup yields CDR1 MNHEY and CDR2 SVGAGI. The CDR3 nucleotides read TGTGCCAGCACCCTGGAGGAGGTCTATGGCTACACCTTC. Encoded protein: CASTLEEVYGYTF.

V gene TRBV5-4 combines with J gene TRBJ2-1, with a tentative D call TRBD1 (6 bases). CDR3 length: 14 residues. Germline CDR1 is SGHNT and CDR2 is YYREEE (reference sequence). V lost 1 base, J lost 6 bases, and 11 bases lay in between. CDR3 sequence: CASSLFNRANEQFF. CDR3 bases: TGTGCCAGCAGCTTGTTCAACAGGGCCAATGAGCAGTTCTTC.

The chain uses TRBV2 and TRBJ1-3; possible D gene TRBD1, 6 bases. Germline CDR1 reads SNHLY; CDR2 reads FYNNEI. Trimming shortened V by 5 bases and J by 4 bases, and 15 bases separated the two germline ends. The CDR3 runs 15 residues. The CDR3 DNA reads as TGTGCCAGCAGTCTAACAGGGACCATAGGAAACACCATATATTTT. Translating gives CASSLTGTIGNTIYF.

The chain recombines TRBV15 with TRBJ2-2; 7 nucleotides align to TRBD1. The CDR3 runs 15 residues. CDR1 is LNHNV, CDR2 YYDKDF, per germline (reference sequence). The J segment lost 3 bases and the V segment lost 5 bases, leaving 6 bases of the junction unmatched. The CDR3 nucleotides are TGTGCCACCAGCGCCGGGACAGAGCACACCGGGGAGCTGTTTTTT. Protein product: CATSAGTEHTGELFF.

The chain carries TRBV7-5 and TRBJ2-1; TRBD1, the table's D call, was not compared with the DNA. TRBV7-5 is reported as a pseudogene. CDR3 length equals 17 residues. The CDR3 nucleotides read TGTGTCAGAAGCTTTTGTCCACAGGGTTGGTACAACAATGAGCAGTTCTTC. Amino acid sequence: CVRSFCPQGWYNNEQFF.

The genes are TRBV7-8 and TRBJ2-1; D is unresolved. The CDR3 covers 16 residues. Germline values: CDR1 SGHVS, CDR2 FQNEAQ. The V end lost 6 bases, the J end lost 0 bases, and 15 bases lay between the germline ends. DNA of the CDR3: TGTGCCAGCAGACCTCTAAGACAAGTCTCCTACAATGAGCAGTTCTTC. Its protein is CASRPLRQVSYNEQFF. Filled out from reference TRBV7-8 and TRBJ2-1, the complete variable domain reads GAGVSQSPRYKVAKRGQDVALRCDPISGHVSLFWYQQALGQGPEFLTYFQNEAQLDKSGLPSDRFFAERPEGSVSTLKIQRTQQEDSAVYLCASRPLRQVSYNEQFFGPGTRLTVL.

This chain joins TRBV4-2 and TRBJ2-1; 14 bases align to TRBD2. Looked up from germline, CDR1 is LGHNA and CDR2 is YNFKEQ. V gave up 3 bases and J gave up 0 bases; unmatched junction bases: 1. The CDR3 loop spans 17 amino acids. The CDR3 region is CASSHGTSGSSYNEQFF. The CDR3 coding sequence is TGTGCCAGCAGCCACGGGACTAGCGGGAGCTCCTACAATGAGCAGTTCTTC.

This rearrangement joins TRBV10-3 to TRBJ2-7; TRBD1 aligns across 11 bases. Germline V gives CDR1 ENHRY, CDR2 SYGVKD. CDR3 size: 14 residues. The junction had 9 bases not matched to a gene; V was cut back by 7 bases and J by 7 bases. For the CDR3, the DNA is TGTGCCATCACCTCCGGACAGGGGGCAGAGGAGCAGTACTTC. Protein product: CAITSGQGAEEQYF.

This clone has only one observation. The chain combines TRBV18 with TRBJ1-1; unclear D gene. Trimming removed 0 bases at V and 1 base at J, with 6 bases between. CDR1 and CDR2 (germline): KGHSH, LQKENI. The CDR3 has 14 residues. The chain's CDR3 is CASSPPSGNTEAFF. The CDR3 region has the DNA TGTGCCAGCTCACCACCATCAGGGAACACTGAAGCTTTCTTT.

V is TRBV19 and J is TRBJ2-7, with 14 nucleotides matching TRBD2. The germline CDR1 and CDR2 sequences are LNHDA and SQIVND (reference sequence). The J segment lost 3 bases and the V segment lost 5 bases, leaving 9 bases of the junction unmatched. There are 17 residues in the CDR3. The CDR3 coding sequence is TGTGCCAGTAGTTCGGGACTAGCGGGAGCTCGATACTACGAGCAGTACTTC. Its translation: CASSSGLAGARYYEQYF.

This clone was detected a few times. The chain uses TRBV6-5 and TRBJ1-4; TRBD1 aligns across 7 bases. Germline V gene sequence: CDR1 MNHEY, CDR2 SVGAGI. Trimming took 4 bases from V and 8 from J; bases not matched to a gene: 7. CDR3 size: 14 residues. The CDR3 spells CASSSDRVGEKLFF. In nucleotides, the CDR3 is TGTGCCAGCAGTTCCGACAGGGTGGGGGAAAAACTGTTTTTT.

The J gene is TRBJ2-1, the V gene TRBV14, with 11 bases fitting TRBD2. The junction had 10 bases not matched to a gene; V was cut back by 0 bases and J by 9 bases. The CDR3 totals 17 residues. Germline V lookup: CDR1 SGHDN, CDR2 FVKESK. The CDR3 bases are TGTGCCAGCAGCCAAGATACCGAAGTACTAGCGGGAGCTGAGCAGTTCTTC. Translation: CASSQDTEVLAGAEQFF.

The chain carries TRBV6-6 and TRBJ1-1; 9 bases align to TRBD1. This CDR3 region has 14 residues. Germline CDR1 MNHNY, CDR2 SVGAGI (reference sequence). The V and J ends lost 4 bases and 9 bases, in that order; junction bases with no gene match: 9. The CDR3 DNA sequence: TGTGCCAGCAGTTCCGACAGGGGGAGACCTAAAGCTTTCTTT. Protein product: CASSSDRGRPKAFF.

The chain carries TRBV20-1 and TRBJ2-2; 7 bases map to TRBD2. V lost 3 bases to trimming and J lost 9 bases; unmatched junction nucleotides: 10. Germline CDR1 DFQATT, CDR2 SNEGSKA (reference sequence). The CDR3 loop spans 14 amino acids. CDR3 protein: CSASNAGRSRELFF. The CDR3 DNA reads TGCAGTGCTAGTAATGCCGGGAGGTCCCGGGAGCTGTTTTTT.

The rearrangement joins TRBV5-1 to TRBJ2-1, with TRBD2 identical over 11 bases. The CDR3 consists of 15 residues. J was trimmed by 8 bases and V by 0 bases; bases with no gene match: 4. Germline V CDR1 and CDR2: SGHRS, YFSETQ. CDR3 residues: CASSLGLAGGDEQFF. The CDR3 coding sequence is TGCGCCAGCAGCTTGGGTCTAGCGGGAGGTGATGAGCAGTTCTTC.

The J gene is TRBJ2-1, the V gene TRBV19; the match to TRBD2 covers 11 bases. After removal of 3 bases from V and 9 bases from J, the junction contained 7 bases not matched to a gene. This CDR3 is 15 amino acids long. CDR1 is LNHDA, CDR2 SQIVND, per germline (reference sequence). The CDR3 region is CASSMVAGGTSEQFF. In DNA, the CDR3 is TGTGCCAGTAGTATGGTAGCGGGGGGGACGAGTGAGCAGTTCTTC.

This clone has a handful of counts. The V and J genes are TRBV18 and TRBJ1-1, with D unclear. Germline V gives CDR1 KGHSH, CDR2 LQKENI. V gave up 3 bases and J gave up 0 bases, with 14 bases separating them. The CDR3 is 16 amino acids. CDR3 loop: CASSPPTGGLNTEAFF. The CDR3 DNA sequence: TGTGCCAGCTCACCCCCGACGGGAGGTCTGAACACTGAAGCTTTCTTT.

Written as DNA, the CDR3 is TGTGCCTGGAGTGTACCACGAGGTCAGCCCCAGCATTTT. Amino acids: CAWSVPRGQPQHF. The chain links TRBV30 to TRBJ1-5; D gene ambiguous. This CDR3 has 13 amino acids. Per the germline V gene, CDR1 is GTSNPN and CDR2 is SVGIG (reference sequence). The V end was cut by 0 bases, the J end by 6 bases, with 9 bases between. Full variable domain (missing parts from reference TRBV30 and TRBJ1-5): SQTIHQWPATLVQPVGSPLSLECTVEGTSNPNLYWYRQAAGRGLQLLFYSVGIGQISSEVPQNLSASRPQDRQFILSSKKLLLSDSGFYLCAWSVPRGQPQHFGDGTRLSIL.

V is TRBV5-1 and J is TRBJ2-1; 7 bases match TRBD2. Germline CDR1 reads SGHRS; CDR2 reads YFSETQ. The CDR3 extends over 17 amino acids. V was clipped by 2 bases and J by 6 bases; unmatched bases: 14. CDR3: CASSFAPRASGSNEQFF. Here the CDR3 DNA reads TGCGCCAGCAGCTTCGCACCTCGGGCTAGCGGTTCCAATGAGCAGTTCTTC.

V is TRBV12-5 and J is TRBJ1-5; 7 nucleotides align to TRBD1. The CDR3 is 14 amino acids. CDR1 and CDR2 from the germline V gene are LGHNT and FRNRAP. V lost 7 bases to trimming and J lost 5 bases; unmatched junction nucleotides: 8. CDR3 residues: CASVKGQSDQPQHF. The CDR3 coding sequence is TGTGCTAGTGTCAAGGGACAGAGCGATCAGCCCCAGCATTTT. The complete variable domain, with remaining parts taken from reference TRBV12-5 and TRBJ1-5, reads DARVTQTPRHKVTEMGQEVTMRCQPILGHNTVFWYRQTMMQGLELLAYFRNRAPLDDSGMPKDRFSAEMPDATLATLKIQPSEPRDSAVYFCASVKGQSDQPQHFGDGTRLSIL.

V and J are TRBV7-8 and TRBJ1-4; a weak D match, TRBD1 (5 bases). Germline loops: CDR1 SGHVS, CDR2 FQNEAQ. This CDR3 comprises 15 residues. The V end was cut by 0 bases, the J end by 7 bases, with 12 bases between. The CDR3 DNA reads TGTGCCAGCAGCTTAGCGCGACAGTCGGGTGAAAAACTGTTTTTT. Protein: CASSLARQSGEKLFF. Filled out from reference TRBV7-8 and TRBJ1-4, the complete variable domain reads GAGVSQSPRYKVAKRGQDVALRCDPISGHVSLFWYQQALGQGPEFLTYFQNEAQLDKSGLPSDRFFAERPEGSVSTLKIQRTQQEDSAVYLCASSLARQSGEKLFFGSGTQLSVL.

This clone was observed a single time. The V gene is TRBV19, the J gene TRBJ1-4; maybe TRBD1 (5 bases). Trimming removed 3 bases from V and 8 bases from J, with 13 bases in between. The V gene's germline CDR1 is LNHDA and CDR2 SQIVND (reference sequence). The CDR3 sequence is 14 residues long. The DNA for the CDR3 is TGTGCCAGTAGTATCAAAGGGGCGGGAGAAAAACTGTTTTTT. It yields the protein CASSIKGAGEKLFF.

J is TRBJ2-5 and V is TRBV7-9; no definite D call. The CDR3 has 15 amino acids. Germline V gives CDR1 SEHNR, CDR2 FQNEAQ (reference sequence). Trimming pared 5 bases from V and 2 bases from J, leaving 15 bases between. The CDR3 spells CASSPTPLQQETQYF. In DNA form, the CDR3 reads TGTGCCAGCAGCCCGACACCCCTGCAACAAGAGACCCAGTACTTC.

V is TRBV7-3 and J is TRBJ2-1; D ambiguous. V gave up 2 bases and J gave up 4 bases, with 6 bases separating them. Per germline, CDR1 SGHTA and CDR2 FQGTGA. The CDR3 runs to 13 residues. This CDR3 reads CASSLSIYNEQFF. Written as DNA, the CDR3 is TGTGCCAGCAGCTTATCTATTTACAATGAGCAGTTCTTC.

V usage is TRBV4-1 and J usage is TRBJ1-3; unclear D gene. From germline, CDR1 is MGHRA and CDR2 YSYEKL. The CDR3 contains 16 residues. The V end was cut by 0 bases, the J end by 5 bases, with 14 bases between. As DNA, the CDR3 is TGCGCCAGCAGCCAAGATCCGGGGATAAGAAGAAACACCATATATTTT. It encodes CASSQDPGIRRNTIYF.

This chain uses TRBV4-1 with TRBJ1-2; no clear D. The CDR3 consists of 16 residues. V lost 7 bases and J lost 3, with 21 bases in between. CDR1 MGHRA and CDR2 YSYEKL come from the germline V gene. The DNA of the CDR3 is TGCGCCAGCACTCTCGCGACACTTGCCCCATACTATGGCTACACCTTC. Protein: CASTLATLAPYYGYTF.

A single count supports this clone. The chain has TRBV7-9 and TRBJ2-7; D gene unclear. Trimming left V 3 bases short and J 2 bases short, with 14 bases between. The CDR3 loop spans 15 amino acids. Germline CDR1 SEHNR, CDR2 FQNEAQ (reference sequence). This CDR3 is CASSFRDTKTYEQYF. Written as DNA, the CDR3 is TGTGCCAGCAGCTTTCGTGACACCAAAACCTACGAGCAGTACTTC.